One sample yielded the 12 T cell receptor beta chains listed below, sequenced in a study of T cells in Graves' hyperthyroidism and ophthalmopathy. TCR beta CDR3 regions were amplified from RNA transcripts. The HTBI primer set drove a first-round RT-PCR of the TCR CDR3. From the multiplex PCR reads, TCRdb called clonotypes with MiXCR, one entry per CDR3 protein. The repertoire has more than 300,000 distinct CDR3 sequences, 14% of them found once; the top ten carry about 10%. The sample taken for sequencing was blood. These receptors were obtained from an older woman with Graves' hyperthyroidism.

The V call is TRBV5-4, the J call TRBJ1-4; 7 bases align to TRBD1. Per germline, CDR1 SGHNT and CDR2 YYREEE (reference sequence). Trimming cost V 3 bases and J 8 bases; bases outside gene matches: 4. The CDR3 sequence is 13 residues long. CDR3 nucleotide sequence: TGTGCCAGCAGCTCGAGACAGGGAGAAAAACTGTTTTTT. It translates to CASSSRQGEKLFF.

This clonotype was observed a few times. The CDR3 protein is CASSIGKGVGEQYF. DNA of the CDR3: TGTGCCAGTAGTATTGGGAAGGGGGTCGGCGAGCAGTACTTC. The gene calls are TRBV19 and TRBJ2-7; D might be TRBD1 (6 bases). In germline, CDR1 is LNHDA, CDR2 SQIVND (reference sequence). V was trimmed by 3 bases and J by 6 bases, leaving 15 bases between them. The CDR3 covers 14 residues.

This clonotype was found many times. This chain joins TRBV7-8 and TRBJ2-7; the match to TRBD2 covers 9 bases. Germline values: CDR1 SGHVS, CDR2 FQNEAQ. The V and J ends lost 1 base and 4 bases, in that order; junction bases with no gene match: 5. The CDR3 runs to 15 residues. CDR3 loop: CASSLVVAGAYEQYF. The CDR3 DNA sequence: TGTGCCAGCAGCTTAGTGGTAGCGGGGGCGTACGAGCAGTACTTC.

Turning to this clonotype: A read error is possible here, since a much larger clone lies one base away. The J gene is TRBJ2-5, the V gene TRBV11-2; no firm D call. Germline loops: CDR1 SGHAT, CDR2 FQNNGV. The CDR3 has 13 residues. The CDR3 DNA reads as TGTGCCAGCGGCTTAGGGCTTCCGGAGACCCAGTACTTC. This gives the protein CASGLGLPETQYF.

The table lists this clonotype with many counts. The rearrangement joins TRBV18 to TRBJ1-4; D remains ambiguous. V gave up 1 base and J gave up 8 bases, with 8 bases separating them. Germline loops: CDR1 KGHSH, CDR2 LQKENI. The CDR3 spans 13 residues. The CDR3 loop is CASSPQGREKLFF. The CDR3 nucleotides read TGTGCCAGCTCACCACAAGGGCGGGAAAAACTGTTTTTT.

This clonotype was seen repeatedly, ten times or more. The chain carries TRBV29-1 and TRBJ2-2; TRBD1 or TRBD2 may be the D gene (5 bases each). CDR1 is SQVTM and CDR2 is ANQGSEA in the germline V gene. This CDR3 has 14 amino acids. The V and J ends lost 3 bases and 6 bases respectively, with 14 bases between them. This chain's CDR3 is CSVEGRRYAGELFF. Here the CDR3 DNA reads TGCAGCGTTGAGGGACGGCGGTACGCCGGGGAGCTGTTTTTT.

There are a few counts of this clonotype. The chain employs TRBV6-1 and TRBJ1-4, with TRBD1 as a possible D gene (6 bases). Trimming pared 6 bases from V and 5 bases from J, leaving 13 bases between. Germline assignment: CDR1 MNHNS and CDR2 SASEGT. This CDR3 has 14 residues. The CDR3 spells CASSYEGTNEKLFF. CDR3 coding DNA: TGTGCCAGCAGCTACGAAGGGACAAATGAAAAACTGTTTTTT.

This clonotype turned up a few times. The chain recombines TRBV4-2 with TRBJ1-3; possibly TRBD1 for D (5 bases). Germline values: CDR1 LGHNA, CDR2 YNFKEQ. This CDR3 is built from 15 residues. V was pared by 0 bases and J by 3 bases, with 9 bases between. DNA for the CDR3: TGTGCCAGCAGCCAAGATCAGGGTAATGGAAACACCATATATTTT. It encodes CASSQDQGNGNTIYF.

This clonotype has at least ten counts. The chain carries TRBV5-1 and TRBJ1-2, with D possibly being TRBD1 (5 bases). V lost 4 bases and J 4 bases, leaving 23 bases between the germline ends. The CDR3 spans 17 residues. CDR1 is SGHRS, CDR2 YFSETQ, per germline. The CDR3 coding sequence is TGCGCCAGCAGCCCGACTCTGCCAGGCGGGGGGGGCTATGGCTACACCTTC. It is translated as CASSPTLPGGGGYGYTF. Complete variable domain (other parts from reference TRBV5-1 and TRBJ1-2): KAGVTQTPRYLIKTRGQQVTLSCSPISGHRSVSWYQQTPGQGLQFLFEYFSETQRNKGNFPGRFSGRQFSNSRSEMNVSTLELGDSALYLCASSPTLPGGGGYGYTFGSGTRLTVV.

The chain joins TRBV7-9 to TRBJ2-7, with TRBD2 identical over 11 bases. Looked up from germline, CDR1 is SEHNR and CDR2 is FQNEAQ (reference sequence). V gave up 5 bases and J gave up 2 bases; unmatched junction bases: 8. This CDR3 has 16 amino acids. The CDR3, as DNA: TGTGCCAGCAGCCCTACTAGCGGGAGATTCACCTACGAGCAGTACTTC. It encodes CASSPTSGRFTYEQYF.

This clonotype was counted ten times or more. CDR3 sequence: CASSSTGNEQFF. CDR3 coding DNA: TGCGCCAGCAGCAGCACGGGGAATGAGCAGTTCTTC. The rearrangement links TRBV5-1 to TRBJ2-1, with D perhaps matching TRBD2 (5 bases). The CDR3 runs 12 residues. Per germline, CDR1 SGHRS and CDR2 YFSETQ. V gave up 4 bases and J gave up 7 bases, with 9 bases separating them.

This rearrangement joins TRBV20-1 to TRBJ1-1; D is ambiguous. Germline lookup yields CDR1 DFQATT and CDR2 SNEGSKA (reference sequence). Trimming took off 6 bases at V and 1 base at J, with 12 bases between the two ends. This CDR3 contains 13 residues. The CDR3 region is CSARPTENTEAFF. The CDR3 nucleotides are TGCAGTGCACGACCAACAGAGAACACTGAAGCTTTCTTT.